This T cell receptor (beta chain) was sequenced in a study of blood T cell repertoires in COVID-19. For the study at large: COVID-19 samples collected from the United States, Italy and Spain covered acute and convalescent phases. T cells, B-cell-depleted T cells, or PBMCs supplied cDNA or gDNA.

Trimming at V came to 4 bases and at J to 0 bases, leaving 3 bases not matched to a gene. Looked up from germline, CDR1 is MGHRA and CDR2 is YSYEKL. The CDR3 extends over 17 amino acids. Methods used by the authors: Estimation of nucleated cell counts relied on the amplification of reference gene primers. Assay used: immunoSEQ multiplex PCR; TCRdb lists only in-frame clones, some missing. V, J and clone size reflect that table, while D and trimming were determined from the DNA. Of under 300,000 clones in the sample, about nine tenths were seen once. The chain uses TRBV4-1 and TRBJ2-6, with 10 bases fitting TRBD1. The TCR sequence derives from a middle-aged woman who had recovered from COVID-19. Sequenced sample: peripheral blood. The CDR3 protein is CASSPGTGVSGANVLTF. In DNA form, the CDR3 reads TGCGCCAGCAGCCCCGGGACAGGGGTCTCTGGGGCCAACGTCCTGACTTTC.